This passage covers 21 T cell receptor beta chains from one sample sequenced in a study of T cells in Graves' hyperthyroidism and ophthalmopathy. There were TCR beta CDR3 regions amplified from RNA transcripts. An initial round of RT-PCR targeting the TCR CDR3 relied on the HTBI primer set. TCRdb reprocessed the multiplex PCR reads via MiXCR and lists one record per CDR3 protein. Here the sample spans approximately 740,000 distinct CDR3 sequences, approximately 15% being singletons. Sequencing input: blood. Receptors originate from a woman aged 18-30 years with Graves' hyperthyroidism.

The chain employs TRBV25-1 and TRBJ2-3, with D uncertain. Trimming removed 6 bases from V and 4 bases from J, with 14 bases in between. The germline CDR1 and CDR2 sequences are MGHDK and SYGVNS. This CDR3 contains 14 residues. CDR3 DNA sequence: TGTGCCAGCAGAACACGTTCGACGGCAGATACGCAGTATTTT. Translating it yields CASRTRSTADTQYF.

The chain uses TRBV9 and TRBJ1-6, with D perhaps matching TRBD1 (5 bases). The V end was cut by 5 bases, the J end by 9 bases, with 15 bases between. This CDR3 spans 14 amino acids. Germline V gives CDR1 SGDLS, CDR2 YYNGEE. The CDR3, as DNA: TGTGCCAGCAGTCGGGGCAATTTCCTTTCACCCCTCCACTTT. Translated: CASSRGNFLSPLHF.

The chain joins TRBV11-2 to TRBJ2-5, with D unresolved. V dropped 9 bases and J dropped 7 bases, with 12 bases sitting between them. The CDR3 covers 11 residues. Looked up from germline, CDR1 is SGHAT and CDR2 is FQNNGV. The CDR3 nucleotides are TGTGCCAGTGGAGTGTCTGGGACCCAGTACTTC. It translates to CASGVSGTQYF.

This clonotype was counted between two and nine times. The chain couples TRBV5-6 to TRBJ2-3; 9 bases are shared with TRBD1. The germline gives CDR1 SGHDT, CDR2 YYEEEE. V gave up 4 bases and J gave up 5 bases; unmatched junction bases: 5. The CDR3 is made up of 14 amino acids. CDR3 region: CASSVGQGQDTQYF. CDR3 nucleotide sequence: TGTGCCAGCAGCGTTGGACAGGGGCAAGATACGCAGTATTTT.

This clonotype has at least ten counts. This chain uses TRBV20-1 with TRBJ1-2; D is uncertain. CDR1 is DFQATT, CDR2 SNEGSKA, per germline (reference sequence). V shed 6 bases and J shed 4 bases, with 18 bases lying between them. The CDR3 has 14 amino acids. CDR3 nucleotide sequence: TGCAGTGCCACAAGTGACCCCAAGGCCTATGGCTACACCTTC. Translation gives CSATSDPKAYGYTF.

The CDR3 spells CSVGAGVHSGANVLTF. The CDR3 coding sequence is TGCAGCGTTGGGGCAGGGGTCCACTCTGGGGCCAACGTCCTGACTTTC. J is TRBJ2-6 and V is TRBV29-1; weak D call: TRBD1 (6 bases). The CDR3 runs to 16 residues. Between the trimmed V and J ends, which lost 4 bases and 0 bases, there was a span of 13 bases. Germline CDR1 is SQVTM and CDR2 is ANQGSEA.

To note about this clonotype: The junction departs from the called germline gene at one end, perhaps through a read error. The chain recombines TRBV11-2 with TRBJ1-1; 9 bases fit TRBD1. Germline-derived CDR1 and CDR2 are SGHAT and FQNNGV. The CDR3 loop spans 17 amino acids. CDR3 coding DNA: TGTGCCAGCAGCTTGGGTTGGGGGGACAGGGTGAACGCTGAAGCTTTCTTT. Its translation is CASSLGWGDRVNAEAFF.

This clonotype was seen more than once but under ten times. The V gene is TRBV28, the J gene TRBJ2-2; D not certain. V lost 6 bases, J lost 4 bases, and 15 bases lay in between. The germline CDR1 and CDR2 sequences are MDHEN and SYDVKM. CDR3 length: 15 amino acids. The CDR3 bases are TGTGCCAGCAGCCTAAGACCGGCCCGCACCGGGGAGCTGTTTTTT. The encoded protein is CASSLRPARTGELFF.

Note on this clonotype: At one end, the junction sequence differs from germline, possibly due to a read error. The rearrangement links TRBV11-2 to TRBJ2-5; D ambiguous. Germline CDR1 reads SGHAT; CDR2 reads FQNNGV. This CDR3 comprises 15 residues. The CDR3 sequence: CASGLDRPSQETQYF. DNA of the CDR3: TGTGCCAGCGGCTTAGATCGGCCTTCTCAAGAGACCCAGTACTTC.

This chain joins TRBV7-9 and TRBJ2-6, with 8 positions matching TRBD1. This CDR3 is built from 17 residues. Germline CDR1 and CDR2: SEHNR and FQNEAQ (reference sequence). V lost 4 bases and J lost 0; bases outside the gene matches: 5. The CDR3 bases are TGTGCCAGCAGCTCCGGGACAGGCCACTCTGGGGCCAACGTCCTGACTTTC. As protein: CASSSGTGHSGANVLTF.

There are a few counts of this clonotype. The chain has TRBV20-1 and TRBJ1-2; 10 bases align to TRBD1. The CDR3 runs to 11 residues. Per germline, CDR1 DFQATT and CDR2 SNEGSKA (reference sequence). The V and J ends lost 5 bases and 7 bases, in that order; junction bases with no gene match: 1. The DNA for the CDR3 is TGCAGTGCTGGGACAGGGGCTGGCTACACCTTC. It yields the protein CSAGTGAGYTF.

The chain links TRBV6-1 to TRBJ2-7; D possibly matches TRBD1 or TRBD2 (6 bases each). The J call is in doubt because the DNA end fits TRBJ2-1 better. Germline V lookup: CDR1 MNHNS, CDR2 SASEGT. This CDR3 spans 14 amino acids. CDR3 sequence: CASSHAGQLYEQFF. The CDR3 DNA reads as TGTGCCAGCAGCCATGCGGGACAATTATACGAGCAGTTCTTC.

The genes are TRBV28 and TRBJ1-6; a possible D gene is TRBD1 (6 bases). This CDR3 is built from 16 residues. Germline V gene data show CDR1 as MDHEN and CDR2 as SYDVKM. V was clipped by 6 bases and J by 0 bases, with 12 bases between them. CDR3 sequence reads: CASRSRDISYNSPLHF. The CDR3 DNA follows: TGTGCCAGCAGATCGCGGGACATCTCCTATAATTCACCCCTCCACTTT.

The J gene is TRBJ2-1, the V gene TRBV7-9; 11 nucleotides agree with TRBD2. The J segment lost 5 bases and the V segment lost 7 bases, leaving 10 bases of the junction unmatched. The CDR3 loop spans 16 amino acids. CDR1 and CDR2 (germline): SEHNR, FQNEAQ (reference sequence). The CDR3 spells CASNRGGTSGDNEQFF. The CDR3 DNA is TGTGCCAGCAACCGGGGGGGGACTAGCGGAGACAATGAGCAGTTCTTC. Together with reference TRBV7-9 and TRBJ2-1, the CDR3 gives the full variable domain: DTGVSQNPRHKITKRGQNVTFRCDPISEHNRLYWYRQTLGQGPEFLTYFQNEAQLEKSRLLSDRFSAERPKGSFSTLEIQRTEQGDSAMYLCASNRGGTSGDNEQFFGPGTRLTVL.

There are many counts of this clonotype. The J gene is TRBJ2-7, the V gene TRBV11-2; D possibly corresponds to TRBD1 (6 bases). Trimming left V 5 bases short and J 5 bases short, with 13 bases between. CDR1 and CDR2 from the germline V gene are SGHAT and FQNNGV. There are 13 residues in the CDR3. This CDR3 is CASSRTVPHEQYF. The CDR3 DNA sequence: TGTGCCAGCAGCCGGACAGTCCCCCACGAGCAGTACTTC. Variable domain in full (rest from reference TRBV11-2 and TRBJ2-7): EAGVAQSPRYKIIEKRQSVAFWCNPISGHATLYWYQQILGQGPKLLIQFQNNGVVDDSQLPKDRFSAERLKGVDSTLKIQPAKLEDSAVYLCASSRTVPHEQYFGPGTRLTVT.

This clonotype was detected a few times. V usage is TRBV9 and J usage is TRBJ1-2, with 10 bases lining up with TRBD1. This CDR3 region has 14 residues. Germline assignment: CDR1 SGDLS and CDR2 YYNGEE. The ends lost 0 bases at V and 8 bases at J; junction bases unmatched: 4. The CDR3 reads CASSVEDRGYGYTF. The CDR3 nucleotides are TGTGCCAGCAGCGTAGAGGACAGGGGGTACGGCTACACCTTC.

The genes are TRBV9 and TRBJ1-3; the match to TRBD1 covers 9 bases. The ends lost 0 bases at V and 3 bases at J; junction bases unmatched: 10. The germline V gene has CDR1 SGDLS and CDR2 YYNGEE. The CDR3 is 18 amino acids. The CDR3 DNA reads as TGTGCCAGCAGCGTAGCCCCCGACAGGGGGTCGGGTGGAAACACCATATATTTT. It encodes CASSVAPDRGSGGNTIYF.

This sequence joins TRBV10-2 and TRBJ2-1, with D unresolved. Trimming took 0 bases from V and 0 from J, leaving 12 bases between them. The CDR3 is made up of 17 amino acids. Germline V gives CDR1 WSHSY, CDR2 SAAADI. DNA of the CDR3: TGCGCCAGCAGTGAGTCCTGGACGGACCTCTCCTACAATGAGCAGTTCTTC. It encodes CASSESWTDLSYNEQFF.

There are many counts of this clonotype. This sequence joins TRBV4-1 and TRBJ2-5; D is perhaps TRBD1 (6 bases). V lost 4 bases, J lost 0 bases, and 21 bases lay in between. This CDR3 comprises 18 residues. Germline CDR1 reads MGHRA; CDR2 reads YSYEKL. The CDR3 DNA reads TGCGCCAGCAGCCCGCGTTCCCCCGGGACACGGTACCAAGAGACCCAGTACTTC. It encodes CASSPRSPGTRYQETQYF.

The rearrangement joins TRBV30 to TRBJ2-5; no clear D. The germline V gene has CDR1 GTSNPN and CDR2 SVGIG (reference sequence). The V end was cut by 2 bases, the J end by 7 bases, with 11 bases between. The CDR3 consists of 12 residues. In DNA form, the CDR3 reads TGTGCCTGGAGTACCCTTCGAGGGACCCAGTACTTC. It codes for CAWSTLRGTQYF.

This clonotype was picked up a small number of times. The chain uses TRBV2 and TRBJ2-4; D is unclear. Germline assignment: CDR1 SNHLY and CDR2 FYNNEI. Trimming cost V 7 bases and J 1 base, with 8 bases left between them. The CDR3 is 13 amino acids. The CDR3 is CASMSWAKNIQYF. DNA for the CDR3: TGTGCCAGCATGAGTTGGGCCAAAAACATTCAGTACTTC.